This TCR beta chain was captured by sequencing in a study of blood T cell repertoires in COVID-19. Study-wide context: PBMCs, B-cell-depleted T cells, or T cells were the source of the cDNA or gDNA that made up the material.

Clones were sequenced by immunoSEQ multiplex PCR, and TCRdb holds only the in-frame ones, with some missing. The table lists roughly 350,000 clones, less than 85% of them singletons, with approximately 3.6% in the top ten. Germline assignment: CDR1 MNHEY and CDR2 SMNVEV (reference sequence). The CDR3 sequence is 12 residues long. The germline V and J ends were trimmed by 5 bases and 2 bases, with 4 bases remaining between them. The TCR was taken from a woman between 18 and 30 years old with acute or convalescent COVID-19. Input material: peripheral blood. The genes are TRBV27 and TRBJ1-5; the D is unclear. The CDR3: CASSIGNQPQHF. DNA of the CDR3: TGTGCCAGCAGTATAGGCAATCAGCCCCAGCATTTT.